The rows below give T cell receptor beta chains drawn from one sample of a study of regulatory T cells in long-lasting Graves disease. TCRdb re-derived calls from the multiplex PCR reads in MiXCR, one entry per CDR3 protein. The table includes approximately 400,000 distinct CDR3 sequences, about 20% detected once. Sequences were derived from peripheral blood mononuclear cells (PBMCs), sampled when the disease was refractory, from a patient treated with antithyroid drugs. Receptors were obtained from a female donor with Graves disease. Each CDR3 is given with its conserved first and last residue. A D gene is named only where the DNA matches it firmly. Some rows mark clone size as missing; the rest say once, few, many or name a class of expanded clone.

few	NA	TRBJ1-1	TRBV30	TGTGCCTGGAGCGACGGAGCGAACACTGAAGCTTTCTTT	CAWSDGANTEAFF
NA	TRBD1	TRBJ1-3	TRBV7-2	TGTGCCAGCAGCTTAATTTCGACAGGGTTGAGGTTGGCTGGAAACACCATATATTTT	CASSLISTGLRLAGNTIYF
few	NA	TRBJ2-2	TRBV30	TGTGCCGAAGACTCATTCACCGGGGAGCTGTTTTTT	CAEDSFTGELFF
many	NA	TRBJ1-4	TRBV14	TGTGCCAGCAGCCAGTTTAAAGGCCTTGGTGAAAAACTGTTTTTT	CASSQFKGLGEKLFF
many	TRBD1	TRBJ1-1	TRBV12-3/TRBV12-4	TGTGCCAGCAATCCGGGACAGAAATTGAACACTGAAGCTTTCTTT	CASNPGQKLNTEAFF
NA	NA	TRBJ2-7	TRBV7-6	TGTGCCAGCAGCCCTTACCCGGCCTCCTACGAGCAGTACTTC	CASSPYPASYEQYF
many	NA	TRBJ1-2	TRBV2	TGTGCCAGCAGTGGAGAGAGCCGATCTAACTATGGCTACACCTTC	CASSGESRSNYGYTF
few	NA	TRBJ1-4	TRBV27	TGTGCCAGCAGCCCCCTGGGGGACCCTAATGAAAAACTGTTTTTT	CASSPLGDPNEKLFF
NA	NA	TRBJ1-1	TRBV2	TGTGCCAGCAGTGATTCCAGAATGAACACTGAAGCTTTCTTT	CASSDSRMNTEAFF
NA	TRBD2	TRBJ2-7	TRBV6-1	TGTGCCCGCAAACTAGCGGGAGGTCGCGAGCAGTACTTC	CARKLAGGREQYF
NA	NA	TRBJ2-5	TRBV9	TGTGCCAGCAGCGTCGGTGAAGAGGCCCAGTACTTC	CASSVGEEAQYF
NA	TRBD2	TRBJ2-7	TRBV5-6	TGTGCCAGCAGCTTGGCCGGGACTAGCGCGATCTACGAGCAGTACTTC	CASSLAGTSAIYEQYF
NA	NA	TRBJ2-1	TRBV7-8	TGTGCCAGCAGCCCCCTGGGGAGGCTCAACAATGAGCAGTTCTTC	CASSPLGRLNNEQFF
many	NA	TRBJ2-7	TRBV28	TGTGCCAGCAGTATAAGGGGCCCTGGGGAGCAGTACTTC	CASSIRGPGEQYF
many	NA	TRBJ1-6	TRBV28	TGTGCCAGCAGTGCAAGACAGGTTTGGAATTCACCCCTCCACTTT	CASSARQVWNSPLHF
few	TRBD1	TRBJ1-4	TRBV3-1	TGTGCCAGCAGCACCCGGGACAGGCGGACTAATGAAAAACTGTTTTTT	CASSTRDRRTNEKLFF
many	NA	TRBJ2-1	TRBV20-1	TGCAGTGCAGAGAGCCAGGGCAATGAGCAGTTCTTC	CSAESQGNEQFF
many	NA	TRBJ1-1	TRBV28	TGTGCCAGCTTACCACCCACAGCGATGAACACTGAAGCTTTCTTT	CASLPPTAMNTEAFF
many	TRBD1	TRBJ2-7	TRBV11-1	TGTGCCAGCAGCTTATTTGGACAGGGATCGAGCGAGCAGTACTTC	CASSLFGQGSSEQYF
few	TRBD1	TRBJ1-6	TRBV7-2	TGTGCCAGCAAACCAGGGGGCTCCTATAATTCACCCCTCCACTTT	CASKPGGSYNSPLHF
NA	TRBD2	TRBJ2-4	TRBV3-1	TGTGCCAGCAGCCAAAGGACTAGCGGGAGTACGTACATTCAGTACTTC	CASSQRTSGSTYIQYF
NA	NA	TRBJ2-2	TRBV24-1	TGTGCCACCAGTGATGTACAGGGGAGGTTGCCCGGGGAGCTGTTTTTT	CATSDVQGRLPGELFF
NA	NA	TRBJ2-5	TRBV9	TGTGCCAGCAGCGTAGGGTCCGGAATACCCCCCCAAGAGACCCAGTACTTC	CASSVGSGIPPQETQYF
NA	TRBD2	TRBJ2-7	TRBV3-1	TGTGCCAGCAGCCAAGATGGGGGGACTAGCGGGAGGATGCAGTACTTC	CASSQDGGTSGRMQYF
once	NA	TRBJ2-7	TRBV11-2	TGTGCCAGCAGCCCGGCAAATGGGGCTACGAAGCAGTACTTC	CASSPANGATKQYF
NA	TRBD2	TRBJ2-3	TRBV4-1	TGCGCCAGCAATCGGGCTAGCGGGACGACAGATACGCAGTATTTT	CASNRASGTTDTQYF
many	NA	TRBJ2-5	TRBV3-1	TGTGCCAGCAGCCAATGGGCTTCCCCCCAAGAGACCCAGTACTTC	CASSQWASPQETQYF
NA	NA	TRBJ1-5	TRBV12-3/TRBV12-4	TGTGCCAGCAGTTTGGTGGGATATCAGCCCCAGCATTTT	CASSLVGYQPQHF
once	TRBD1	TRBJ2-1	TRBV5-1	TGCGCCAGCAGCTTGGCTCCTGGGACAGGGGGCTCCTACAATGAGCAGTTCTTC	CASSLAPGTGGSYNEQFF
few	NA	TRBJ1-4	TRBV18	TGTGCCAGCTCACCCGGGACAAGTGAAAAACTGTTTTTT	CASSPGTSEKLFF
few	NA	TRBJ1-2	TRBV30	TGTGCCTGGACCTCAGGAGGCGGGAGCTACACCTTC	CAWTSGGGSYTF
many	NA	TRBJ1-1	TRBV29-1	TGCAGCGTTGAATTGGGGGACGGCCACACTGAAGCTTTCTTT	CSVELGDGHTEAFF
many	TRBD1	TRBJ1-1	TRBV28	TGTGCCAGCACCCTGGACAGGGGGCCCACTGAAGCTTTCTTT	CASTLDRGPTEAFF
NA	TRBD1	TRBJ2-7	TRBV27	TGTGCCAGCAGTTACTCGAAACCTCAGGACAGGGCCTTCTCCTACGAGCAGTACTTC	CASSYSKPQDRAFSYEQYF
NA	TRBD2	TRBJ2-4	TRBV13	TGTGCCAGCAGCCAGACCCGTAGCGGGAGGGCCATCAACATTCAGTACTTC	CASSQTRSGRAINIQYF
NA	NA	TRBJ2-7	TRBV5-1	TGCGCCAGCAGCTTGAGTCTCCTCTACGAGCAGTACTTC	CASSLSLLYEQYF
many	NA	TRBJ2-5	TRBV28	TGTGCCAGCAGTTTGCCAGGAAACCAAGAGACCCAGTACTTC	CASSLPGNQETQYF